A single sample gave rise to the 7 T cell receptor beta chains below, sequenced in a study of blood T cells in healthy people across ages. Sample-barcoded 5' priming and a J-beta primer mix drove a second PCR of about 6 to 12 cycles. TCRdb recomputed calls from the 5' RACE reads with MiXCR, one row per CDR3 protein. The top ten clones hold 5% to 7% of a sample with about 1.4 million distinct CDR3 sequences, around 59% of them seen once. Source material: blood. The origin of the receptors is a man between 18 and 35 years old in good health.

CDR3 amino acids: CASSLQENTDTQYF. CDR3 DNA: TGCGCCAGCAGCTTACAGGAGAACACAGATACGCAGTATTTT. The chain has TRBV5-1 and TRBJ2-3; tentative D call: TRBD1 (5 bases). Trimming cost V 2 bases and J 2 bases, with 9 bases left between them. The CDR3 is 14 residues long. Germline CDR1 reads SGHRS; CDR2 reads YFSETQ.

The chain links TRBV11-1 to TRBJ2-1; 11 nucleotides line up with TRBD1. CDR3 length: 14 residues. The V gene end was trimmed by 5 bases and the J gene end by 9 bases; junction bases not matched to a gene: 6. Germline V lookup: CDR1 SGHAT, CDR2 FQDESV (reference sequence). The CDR3 coding sequence is TGTGCCAGCAGCAACCGGGACAGGGGGGGTGAGCAGTTCTTC. Protein product: CASSNRDRGGEQFF. The complete variable domain, with remaining parts taken from reference TRBV11-1 and TRBJ2-1, reads EAEVAQSPRYKITEKSQAVAFWCDPISGHATLYWYRQILGQGPELLVQFQDESVVDDSQLPKDRFSAERLKGVDSTLKIQPAELGDSAMYLCASSNRDRGGEQFFGPGTRLTVL.

J is TRBJ2-7 and V is TRBV10-3; 10 bases match TRBD1. The germline CDR1 and CDR2 sequences are ENHRY and SYGVKD. Trimming removed 6 bases from V and 5 bases from J; junction bases left unmatched: 7. There are 14 residues in the CDR3. The CDR3 sequence: CAIRPGQGNDEQYF. DNA for the CDR3: TGTGCCATCAGACCGGGACAGGGGAACGACGAGCAGTACTTC.

This clonotype has just one count. This rearrangement joins TRBV4-1 to TRBJ1-1, with D uncertain. The CDR3 covers 15 residues. The V end lost 1 base, the J end lost 3 bases, and 12 bases lay between the germline ends. Germline CDR1 MGHRA, CDR2 YSYEKL. DNA of the CDR3: TGCGCCAGCAGCCAAGTGCCCGACAAGGACACTGAAGCTTTCTTT. It codes for CASSQVPDKDTEAFF.

The chain couples TRBV29-1 to TRBJ2-3, with TRBD2 matching over 8 bases. Trimming cost V 1 base and J 6 bases; bases outside gene matches: 9. This CDR3 has 15 residues. Germline assignment: CDR1 SQVTM and CDR2 ANQGSEA. CDR3 sequence (DNA): TGCAGCGTTGAAGGCTCCGAGCGGGAGTCCGATACGCAGTATTTT. Translation gives CSVEGSERESDTQYF.

This clonotype has a handful of counts. The CDR3 DNA reads TGCAGTGCTAGAGATAGTTTGCAGGGATCCTACGAGCAGTACTTC. Its protein product is CSARDSLQGSYEQYF. This chain joins TRBV20-1 and TRBJ2-7; TRBD1 is a possible D gene (5 bases). The V gene's germline CDR1 is DFQATT and CDR2 SNEGSKA (reference sequence). V lost 0 bases and J lost 1, with 13 bases in between. CDR3 length equals 15 residues.

This chain's CDR3 is CSVEVRAGVYGYTF. In DNA form, the CDR3 reads TGCAGCGTTGAAGTGAGGGCAGGAGTTTATGGCTACACCTTC. This chain connects TRBV29-1 to TRBJ1-2; unclear D gene. The ends were cut back, 1 base at V and 5 bases at J, with 14 bases in the middle. The CDR3 sequence is 14 residues long. Germline CDR1 and CDR2: SQVTM and ANQGSEA.